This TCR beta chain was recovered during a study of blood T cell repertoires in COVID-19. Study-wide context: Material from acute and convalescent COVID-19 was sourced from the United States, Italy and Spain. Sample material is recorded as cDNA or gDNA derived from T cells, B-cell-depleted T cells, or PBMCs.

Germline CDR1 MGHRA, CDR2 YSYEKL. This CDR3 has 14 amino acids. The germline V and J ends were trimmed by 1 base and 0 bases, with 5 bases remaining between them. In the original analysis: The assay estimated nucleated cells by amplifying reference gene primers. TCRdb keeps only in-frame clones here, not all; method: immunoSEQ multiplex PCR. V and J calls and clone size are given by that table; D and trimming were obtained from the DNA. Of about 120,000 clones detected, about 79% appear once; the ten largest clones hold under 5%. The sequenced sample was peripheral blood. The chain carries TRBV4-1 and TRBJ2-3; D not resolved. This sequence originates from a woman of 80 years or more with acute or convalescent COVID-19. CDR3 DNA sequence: TGCGCCAGCAGCCAAGTAACTAGCACAGATACGCAGTATTTT. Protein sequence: CASSQVTSTDTQYF.